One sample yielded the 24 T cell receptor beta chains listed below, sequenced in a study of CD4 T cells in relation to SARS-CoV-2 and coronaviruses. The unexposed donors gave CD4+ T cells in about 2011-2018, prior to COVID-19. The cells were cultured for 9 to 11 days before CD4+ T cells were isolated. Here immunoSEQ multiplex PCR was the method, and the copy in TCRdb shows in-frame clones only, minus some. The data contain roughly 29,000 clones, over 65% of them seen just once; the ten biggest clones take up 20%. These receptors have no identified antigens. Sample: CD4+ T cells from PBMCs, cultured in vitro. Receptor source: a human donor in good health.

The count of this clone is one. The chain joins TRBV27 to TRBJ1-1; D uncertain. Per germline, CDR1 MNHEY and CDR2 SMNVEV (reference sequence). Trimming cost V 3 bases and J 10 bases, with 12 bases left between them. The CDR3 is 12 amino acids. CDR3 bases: TGTGCCAGCAGTTTTATAGGCGGCGGAGCTTTCTTT. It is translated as CASSFIGGGAFF.

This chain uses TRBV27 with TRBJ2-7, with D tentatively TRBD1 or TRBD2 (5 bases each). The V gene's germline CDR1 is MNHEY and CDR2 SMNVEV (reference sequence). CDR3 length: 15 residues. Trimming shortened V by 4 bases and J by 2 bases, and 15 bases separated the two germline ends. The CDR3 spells CASSSNTGPTYEQYF. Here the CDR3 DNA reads TGTGCCAGCAGTTCGAACACGGGGCCCACCTACGAGCAGTACTTC.

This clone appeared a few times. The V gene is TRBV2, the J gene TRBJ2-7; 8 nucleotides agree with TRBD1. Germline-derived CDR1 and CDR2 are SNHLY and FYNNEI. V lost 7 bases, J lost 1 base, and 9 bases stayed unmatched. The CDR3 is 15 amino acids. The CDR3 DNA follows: TGTGCCAGCATTAAGGACAGGGTAGGGTCCTACGAGCAGTACTTC. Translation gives CASIKDRVGSYEQYF.

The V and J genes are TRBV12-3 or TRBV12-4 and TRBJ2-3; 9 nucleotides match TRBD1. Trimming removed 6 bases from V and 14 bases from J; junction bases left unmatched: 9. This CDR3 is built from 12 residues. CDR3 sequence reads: CASRVRDRDWYF. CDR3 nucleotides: TGTGCCAGCAGAGTCCGGGACAGGGATTGGTATTTT.

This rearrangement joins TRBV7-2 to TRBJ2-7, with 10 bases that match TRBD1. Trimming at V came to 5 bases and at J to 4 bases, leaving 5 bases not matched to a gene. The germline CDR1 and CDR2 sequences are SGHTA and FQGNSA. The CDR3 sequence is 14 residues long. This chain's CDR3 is CASSRGQGGYEQYF. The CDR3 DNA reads TGTGCCAGCAGCCGCGGACAGGGGGGGTACGAGCAGTACTTC.

CDR3 amino acids: CASSQGTTAAGTDTQYF. CDR3 coding DNA: TGCGCCAGCAGCCAAGGGACTACCGCTGCTGGCACAGATACGCAGTATTTT. J is TRBJ2-3 and V is TRBV4-1; tentatively, D is TRBD2 (6 bases). Between the trimmed V and J ends, which lost 1 base and 1 base, there was a span of 15 bases. The CDR3 is 17 amino acids. Germline values: CDR1 MGHRA, CDR2 YSYEKL.

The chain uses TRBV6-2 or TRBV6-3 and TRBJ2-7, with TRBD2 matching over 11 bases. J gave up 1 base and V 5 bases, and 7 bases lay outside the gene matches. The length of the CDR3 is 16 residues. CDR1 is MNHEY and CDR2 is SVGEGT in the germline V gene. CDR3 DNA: TGTGCCAGCAGTAACACCGGGACTAGCGGTTCCTACGAGCAGTACTTC. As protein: CASSNTGTSGSYEQYF.

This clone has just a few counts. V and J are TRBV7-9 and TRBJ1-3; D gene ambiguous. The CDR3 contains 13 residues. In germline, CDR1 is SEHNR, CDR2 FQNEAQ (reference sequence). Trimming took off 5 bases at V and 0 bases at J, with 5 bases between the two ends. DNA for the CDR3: TGTGCCAGCAGCCCGTCCTCTGGAAACACCATATATTTT. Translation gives CASSPSSGNTIYF.

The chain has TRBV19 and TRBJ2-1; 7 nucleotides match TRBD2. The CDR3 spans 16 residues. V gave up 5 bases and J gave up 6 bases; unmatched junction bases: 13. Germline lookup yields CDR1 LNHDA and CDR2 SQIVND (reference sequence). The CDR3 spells CASSAPTSSYTNEQFF. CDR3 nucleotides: TGTGCCAGTAGTGCCCCGACTAGCTCCTACACCAATGAGCAGTTCTTC.

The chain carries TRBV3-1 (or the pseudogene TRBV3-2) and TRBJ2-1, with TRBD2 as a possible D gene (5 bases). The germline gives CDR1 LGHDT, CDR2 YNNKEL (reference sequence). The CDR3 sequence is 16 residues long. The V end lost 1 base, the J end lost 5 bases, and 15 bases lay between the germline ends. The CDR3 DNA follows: TGTGCCAGCAGCCAAGCCAGTGGGAGCACAGACAATGAGCAGTTCTTC. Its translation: CASSQASGSTDNEQFF.

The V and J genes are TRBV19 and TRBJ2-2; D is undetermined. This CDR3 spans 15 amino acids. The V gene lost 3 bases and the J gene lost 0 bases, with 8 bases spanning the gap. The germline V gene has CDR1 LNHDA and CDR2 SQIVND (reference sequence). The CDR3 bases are TGTGCCAGTAGTATGGGATCCCCGAACACCGGGGAGCTGTTTTTT. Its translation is CASSMGSPNTGELFF.

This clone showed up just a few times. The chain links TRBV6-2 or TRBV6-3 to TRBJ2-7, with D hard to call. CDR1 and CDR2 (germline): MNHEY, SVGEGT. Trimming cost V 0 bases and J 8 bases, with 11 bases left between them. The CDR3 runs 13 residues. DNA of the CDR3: TGTGCCAGCAGTTACTCCGGGCAAGGGCAGCAGTACTTC. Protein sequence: CASSYSGQGQQYF.

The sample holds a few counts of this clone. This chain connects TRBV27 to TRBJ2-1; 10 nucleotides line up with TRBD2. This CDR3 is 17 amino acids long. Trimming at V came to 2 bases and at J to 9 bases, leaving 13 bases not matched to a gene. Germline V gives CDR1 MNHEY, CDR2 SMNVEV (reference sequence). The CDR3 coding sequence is TGTGCCAGCAGTTTAAGGACTAGCGGAGTGAACTATATTGAGCAGTTCTTC. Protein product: CASSLRTSGVNYIEQFF.

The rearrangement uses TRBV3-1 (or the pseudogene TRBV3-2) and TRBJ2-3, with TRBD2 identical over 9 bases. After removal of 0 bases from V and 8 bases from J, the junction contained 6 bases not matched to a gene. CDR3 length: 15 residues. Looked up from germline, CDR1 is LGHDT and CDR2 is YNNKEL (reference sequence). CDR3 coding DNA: TGTGCCAGCAGCCAAGATCGGCGGGGGGGCGGTACGCAGTATTTT. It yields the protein CASSQDRRGGGTQYF.

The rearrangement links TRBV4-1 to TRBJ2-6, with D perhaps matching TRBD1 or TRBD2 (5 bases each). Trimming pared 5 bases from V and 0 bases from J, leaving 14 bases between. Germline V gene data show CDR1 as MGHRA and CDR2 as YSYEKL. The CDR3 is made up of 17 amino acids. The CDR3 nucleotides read TGCGCCAGCAGCTCACGGGGCCCTACCTCTGGGGCCAACGTCCTGACTTTC. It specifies CASSSRGPTSGANVLTF.

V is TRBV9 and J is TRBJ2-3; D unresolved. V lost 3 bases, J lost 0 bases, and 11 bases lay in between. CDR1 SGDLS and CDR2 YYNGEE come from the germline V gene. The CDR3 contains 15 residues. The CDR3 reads CASSGLKSSTDTQYF. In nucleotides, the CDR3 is TGTGCCAGCAGCGGGCTTAAGAGTAGCACAGATACGCAGTATTTT.

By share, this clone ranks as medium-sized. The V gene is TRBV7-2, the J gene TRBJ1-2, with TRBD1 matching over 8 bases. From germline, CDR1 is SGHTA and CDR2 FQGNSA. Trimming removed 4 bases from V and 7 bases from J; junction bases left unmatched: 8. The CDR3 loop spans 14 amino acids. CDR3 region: CASSSIRGHGGYTF. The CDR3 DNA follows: TGTGCCAGCAGCTCAATCAGGGGGCACGGTGGCTACACCTTC.

CDR3 protein: CASSLGSRGSATDTQYF. In nucleotides, the CDR3 is TGTGCCAGCAGCTTGGGGTCCAGGGGATCGGCCACAGATACGCAGTATTTT. This chain joins TRBV7-2 and TRBJ2-3; possible D gene TRBD1, 6 bases. V was pared by 3 bases and J by 2 bases, with 18 bases between. This CDR3 has 17 amino acids. CDR1 and CDR2 from the germline V gene are SGHTA and FQGNSA.

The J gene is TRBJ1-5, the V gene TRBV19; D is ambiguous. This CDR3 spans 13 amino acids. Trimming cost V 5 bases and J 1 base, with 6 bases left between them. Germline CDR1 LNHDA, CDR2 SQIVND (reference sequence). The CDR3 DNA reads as TGTGCCAGTAGTCCAGAAAGCAATCAGCCCCAGCATTTT. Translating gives CASSPESNQPQHF. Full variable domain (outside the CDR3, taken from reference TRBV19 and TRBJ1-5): DGGITQSPKYLFRKEGQNVTLSCEQNLNHDAMYWYRQDPGQGLRLIYYSQIVNDFQKGDIAEGYSVSREKKESFPLTVTSAQKNPTAFYLCASSPESNQPQHFGDGTRLSIL.

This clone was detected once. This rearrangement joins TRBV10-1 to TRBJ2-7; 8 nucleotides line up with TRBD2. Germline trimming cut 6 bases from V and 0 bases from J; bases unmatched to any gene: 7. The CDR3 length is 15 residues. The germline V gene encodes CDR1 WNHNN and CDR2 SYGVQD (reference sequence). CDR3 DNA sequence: TGCGCCAGCAGGAGCAGACTAGCGCACTCCTACGAGCAGTACTTC. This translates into CASRSRLAHSYEQYF.

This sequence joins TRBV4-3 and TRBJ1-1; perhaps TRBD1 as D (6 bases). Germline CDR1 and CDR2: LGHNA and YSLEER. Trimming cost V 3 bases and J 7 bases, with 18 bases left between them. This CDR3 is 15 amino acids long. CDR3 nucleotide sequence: TGCGCCAGCAGCCAGGCCTATTCGGGACACCTTGAAGCTTTCTTT. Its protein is CASSQAYSGHLEAFF.

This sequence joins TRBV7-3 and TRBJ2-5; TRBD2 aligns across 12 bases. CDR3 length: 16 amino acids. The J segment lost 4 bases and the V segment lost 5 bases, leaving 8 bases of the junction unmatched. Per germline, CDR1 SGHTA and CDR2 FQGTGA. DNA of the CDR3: TGTGCCAGCAGCCCTAGCGGGAGGGCCGGCGGAGAGACCCAGTACTTC. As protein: CASSPSGRAGGETQYF.

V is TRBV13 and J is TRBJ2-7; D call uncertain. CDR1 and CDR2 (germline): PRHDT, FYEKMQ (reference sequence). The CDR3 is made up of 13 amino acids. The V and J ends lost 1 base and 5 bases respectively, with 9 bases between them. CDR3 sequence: CASSLVSLNEQYF. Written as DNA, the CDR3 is TGTGCCAGCAGCTTAGTTTCCCTTAACGAGCAGTACTTC.

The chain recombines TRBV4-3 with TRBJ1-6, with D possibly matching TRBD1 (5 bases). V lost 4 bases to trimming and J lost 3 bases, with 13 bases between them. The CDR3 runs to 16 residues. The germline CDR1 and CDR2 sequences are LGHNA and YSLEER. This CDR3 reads CASSPYHDSYNSPLHF. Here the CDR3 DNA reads TGCGCCAGCAGCCCGTACCACGACAGCTATAATTCACCCCTCCACTTT.